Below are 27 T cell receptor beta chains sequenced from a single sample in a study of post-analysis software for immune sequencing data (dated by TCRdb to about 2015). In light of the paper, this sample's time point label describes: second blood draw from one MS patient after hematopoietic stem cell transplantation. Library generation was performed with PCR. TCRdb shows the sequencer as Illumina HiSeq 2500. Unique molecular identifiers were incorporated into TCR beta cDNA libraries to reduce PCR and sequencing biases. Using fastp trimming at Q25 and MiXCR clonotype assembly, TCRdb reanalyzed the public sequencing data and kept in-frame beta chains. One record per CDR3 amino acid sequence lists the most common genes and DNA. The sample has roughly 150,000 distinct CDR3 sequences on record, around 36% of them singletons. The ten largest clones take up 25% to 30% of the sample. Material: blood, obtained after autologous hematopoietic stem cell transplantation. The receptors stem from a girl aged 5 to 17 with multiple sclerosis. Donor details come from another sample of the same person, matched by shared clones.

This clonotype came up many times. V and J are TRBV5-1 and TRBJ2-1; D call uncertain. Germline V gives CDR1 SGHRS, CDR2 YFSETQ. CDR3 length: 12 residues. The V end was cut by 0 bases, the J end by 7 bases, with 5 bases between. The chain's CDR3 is CASSLVRNEQFF. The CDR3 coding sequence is TGCGCCAGCAGCTTGGTGCGGAATGAGCAGTTCTTC.

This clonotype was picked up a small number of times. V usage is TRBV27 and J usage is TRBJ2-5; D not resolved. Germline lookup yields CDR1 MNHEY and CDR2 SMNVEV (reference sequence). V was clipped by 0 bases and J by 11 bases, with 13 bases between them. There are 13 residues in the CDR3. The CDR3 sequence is CASSLSLRARQYF. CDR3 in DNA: TGTGCCAGCAGTTTATCGCTCCGAGCGCGGCAGTACTTC.

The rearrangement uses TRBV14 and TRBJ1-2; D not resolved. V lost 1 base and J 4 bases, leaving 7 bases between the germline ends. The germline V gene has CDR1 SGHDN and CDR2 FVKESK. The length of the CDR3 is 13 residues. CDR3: CASSQGRGYGYTF. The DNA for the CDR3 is TGTGCCAGCAGCCAAGGTCGGGGCTATGGCTACACCTTC.

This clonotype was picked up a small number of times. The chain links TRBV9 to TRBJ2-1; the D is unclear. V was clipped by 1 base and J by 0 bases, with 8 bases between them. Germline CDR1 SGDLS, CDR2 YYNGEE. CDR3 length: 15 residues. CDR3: CASSVSKDSYNEQFF. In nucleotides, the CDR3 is TGTGCCAGCAGCGTAAGTAAAGACTCCTACAATGAGCAGTTCTTC.

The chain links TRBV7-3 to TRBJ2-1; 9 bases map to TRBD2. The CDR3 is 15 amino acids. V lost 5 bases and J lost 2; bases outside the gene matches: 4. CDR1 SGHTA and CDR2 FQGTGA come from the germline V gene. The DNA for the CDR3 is TGTGCCAGCAGCCCCTCTAGCGGGGCCTACAATGAGCAGTTCTTC. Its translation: CASSPSSGAYNEQFF.

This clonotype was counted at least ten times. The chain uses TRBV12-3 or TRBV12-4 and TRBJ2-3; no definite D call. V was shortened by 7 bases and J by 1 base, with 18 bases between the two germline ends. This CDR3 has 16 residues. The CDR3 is CASTPLKGRGTDTQYF. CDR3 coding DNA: TGTGCCAGCACCCCGCTTAAGGGTAGGGGCACAGATACGCAGTATTTT.

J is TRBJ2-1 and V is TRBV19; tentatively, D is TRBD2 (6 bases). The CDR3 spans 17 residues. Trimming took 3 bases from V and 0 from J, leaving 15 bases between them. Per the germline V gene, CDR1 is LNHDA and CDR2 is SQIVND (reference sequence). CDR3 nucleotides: TGTGCCAGTAGTATTTCGGCGGGGTGGGACTCCTACAATGAGCAGTTCTTC. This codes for CASSISAGWDSYNEQFF. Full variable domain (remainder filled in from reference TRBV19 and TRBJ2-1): DGGITQSPKYLFRKEGQNVTLSCEQNLNHDAMYWYRQDPGQGLRLIYYSQIVNDFQKGDIAEGYSVSREKKESFPLTVTSAQKNPTAFYLCASSISAGWDSYNEQFFGPGTRLTVL.

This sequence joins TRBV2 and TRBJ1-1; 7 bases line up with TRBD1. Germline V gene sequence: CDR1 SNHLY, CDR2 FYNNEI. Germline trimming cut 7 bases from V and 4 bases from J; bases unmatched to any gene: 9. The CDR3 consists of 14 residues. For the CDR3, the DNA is TGTGCCAGCATGAAACAGGGGATGGGCACTGAAGCTTTCTTT. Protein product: CASMKQGMGTEAFF.

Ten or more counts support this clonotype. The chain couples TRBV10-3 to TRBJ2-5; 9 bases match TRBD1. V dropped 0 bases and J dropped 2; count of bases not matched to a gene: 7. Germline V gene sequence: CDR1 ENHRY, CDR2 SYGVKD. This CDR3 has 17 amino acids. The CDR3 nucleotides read TGTGCCATCAGTGAGTCTGGGACAGGGCGGCTTCAAGAGACCCAGTACTTC. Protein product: CAISESGTGRLQETQYF.

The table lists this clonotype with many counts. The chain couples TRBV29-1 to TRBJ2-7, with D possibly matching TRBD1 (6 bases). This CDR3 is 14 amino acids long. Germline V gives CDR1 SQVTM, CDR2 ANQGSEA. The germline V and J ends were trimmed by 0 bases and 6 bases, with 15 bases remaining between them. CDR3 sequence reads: CSVEEVTGIGEQYF. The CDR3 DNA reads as TGCAGCGTTGAAGAAGTAACAGGGATAGGCGAGCAGTACTTC.

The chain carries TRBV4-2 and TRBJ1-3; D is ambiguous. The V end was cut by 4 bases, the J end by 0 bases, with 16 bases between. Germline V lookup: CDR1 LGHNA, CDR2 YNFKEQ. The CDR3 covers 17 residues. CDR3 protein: CASSRQSTVNSGNTIYF. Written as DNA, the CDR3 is TGTGCCAGCAGCCGACAATCGACGGTCAACTCTGGAAACACCATATATTTT.

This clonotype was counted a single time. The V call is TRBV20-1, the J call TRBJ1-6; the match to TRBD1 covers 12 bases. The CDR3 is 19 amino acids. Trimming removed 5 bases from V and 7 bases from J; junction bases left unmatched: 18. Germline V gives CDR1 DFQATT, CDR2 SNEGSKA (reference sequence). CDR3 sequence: CSAAAAGTGGDWGNSPLHF. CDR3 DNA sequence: TGCAGTGCTGCCGCGGCTGGGACAGGGGGCGATTGGGGGAATTCACCCCTCCACTTT.

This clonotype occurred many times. The DNA of the CDR3 is TGCAGTGCTAGCGGGAGCACAGATACGCAGTATTTT. Amino acids: CSASGSTDTQYF. This rearrangement joins TRBV20-1 to TRBJ2-3; the D is unclear. V lost 3 bases, J lost 0 bases, and 4 bases lay in between. This CDR3 is 12 amino acids long. Germline V gene data show CDR1 as DFQATT and CDR2 as SNEGSKA (reference sequence).

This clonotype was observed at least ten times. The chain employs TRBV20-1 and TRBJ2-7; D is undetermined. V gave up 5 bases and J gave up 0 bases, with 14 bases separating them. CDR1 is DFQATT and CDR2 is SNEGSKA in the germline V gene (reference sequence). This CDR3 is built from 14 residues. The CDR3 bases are TGCAGTGCTTACCCGGACGGTAGCTCCTACGAGCAGTACTTC. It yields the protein CSAYPDGSSYEQYF.

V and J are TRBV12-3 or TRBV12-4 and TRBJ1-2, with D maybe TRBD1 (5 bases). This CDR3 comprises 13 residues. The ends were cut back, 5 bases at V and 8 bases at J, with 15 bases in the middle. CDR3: CASSLGTPVGYTF. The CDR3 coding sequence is TGTGCCAGCAGTCTGGGGACTCCAGTGGGCTACACCTTC.

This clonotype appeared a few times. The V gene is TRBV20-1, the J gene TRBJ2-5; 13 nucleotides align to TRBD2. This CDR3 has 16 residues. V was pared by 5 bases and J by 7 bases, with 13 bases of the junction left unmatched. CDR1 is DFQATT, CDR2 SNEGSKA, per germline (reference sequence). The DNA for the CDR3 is TGCAGTGCTGGCCCCACCACTAGCGGGAGGGTTGGGACCCAGTACTTC. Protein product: CSAGPTTSGRVGTQYF.

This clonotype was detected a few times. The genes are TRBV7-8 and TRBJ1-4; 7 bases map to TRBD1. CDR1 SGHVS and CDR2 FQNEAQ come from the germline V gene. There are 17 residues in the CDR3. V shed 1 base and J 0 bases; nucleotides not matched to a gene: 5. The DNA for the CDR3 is TGTGCCAGCAGCTTAGGGTGGGACAGCACAACTAATGAAAAACTGTTTTTT. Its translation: CASSLGWDSTTNEKLFF.

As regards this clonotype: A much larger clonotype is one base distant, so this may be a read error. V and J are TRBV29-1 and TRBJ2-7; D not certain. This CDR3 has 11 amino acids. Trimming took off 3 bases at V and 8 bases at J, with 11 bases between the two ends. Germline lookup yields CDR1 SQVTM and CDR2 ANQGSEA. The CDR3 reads CSVEKGHQQYF. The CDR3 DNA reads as TGCAGCGTTGAGAAGGGCCACCAGCAGTACTTC.

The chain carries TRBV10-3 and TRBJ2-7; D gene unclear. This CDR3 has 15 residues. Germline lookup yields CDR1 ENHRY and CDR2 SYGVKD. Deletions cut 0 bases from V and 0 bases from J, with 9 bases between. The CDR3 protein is CAISESTLGSYEQYF. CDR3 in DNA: TGTGCCATCAGTGAGTCTACCCTCGGCTCCTACGAGCAGTACTTC.

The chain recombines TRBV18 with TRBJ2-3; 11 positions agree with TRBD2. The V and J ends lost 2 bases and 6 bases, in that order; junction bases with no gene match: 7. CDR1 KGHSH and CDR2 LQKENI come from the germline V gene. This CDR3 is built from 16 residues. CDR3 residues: CASSPSVPSGRDTQYF. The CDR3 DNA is TGTGCCAGCTCACCATCGGTCCCTAGCGGGAGGGATACGCAGTATTTT.

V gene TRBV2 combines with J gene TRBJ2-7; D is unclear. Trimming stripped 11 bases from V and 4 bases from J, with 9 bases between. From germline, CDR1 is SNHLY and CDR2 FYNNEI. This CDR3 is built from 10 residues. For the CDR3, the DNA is TGTGCCGTGGCGGAGTACGAGCAGTACTTC. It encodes CAVAEYEQYF.

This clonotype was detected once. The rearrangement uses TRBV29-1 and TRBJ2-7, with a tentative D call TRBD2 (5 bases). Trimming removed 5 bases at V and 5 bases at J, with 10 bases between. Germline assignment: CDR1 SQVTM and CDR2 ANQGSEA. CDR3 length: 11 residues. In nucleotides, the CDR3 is TGCAGCGTTAGGACGGGGAACGAGCAGTACTTC. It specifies CSVRTGNEQYF.

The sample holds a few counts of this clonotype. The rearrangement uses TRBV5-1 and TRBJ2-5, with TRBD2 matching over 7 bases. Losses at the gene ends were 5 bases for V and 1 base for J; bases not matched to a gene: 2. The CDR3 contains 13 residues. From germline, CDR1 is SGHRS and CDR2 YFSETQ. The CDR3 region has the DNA TGCGCCAGCAGAGGGACTATCCAAGAGACCCAGTACTTC. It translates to CASRGTIQETQYF.

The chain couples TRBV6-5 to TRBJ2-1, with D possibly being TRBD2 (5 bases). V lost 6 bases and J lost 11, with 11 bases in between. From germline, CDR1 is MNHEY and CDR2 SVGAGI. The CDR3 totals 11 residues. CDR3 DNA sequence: TGTGCCAGCAGAGAGCGGTCCCAGCAGTTCTTC. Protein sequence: CASRERSQQFF.

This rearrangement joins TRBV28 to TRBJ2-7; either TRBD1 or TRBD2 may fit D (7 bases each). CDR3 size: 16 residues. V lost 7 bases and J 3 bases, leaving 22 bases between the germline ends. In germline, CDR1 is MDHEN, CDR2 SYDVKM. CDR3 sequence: CASTLLLQGGNYEQYF. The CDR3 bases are TGTGCCAGCACCCTTTTGCTCCAGGGGGGGAACTACGAGCAGTACTTC.

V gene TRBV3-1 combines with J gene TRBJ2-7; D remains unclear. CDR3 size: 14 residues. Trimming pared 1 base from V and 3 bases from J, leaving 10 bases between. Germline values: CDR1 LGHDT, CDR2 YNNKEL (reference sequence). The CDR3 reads CASSQGPVIYEQYF. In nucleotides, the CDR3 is TGTGCCAGCAGCCAAGGCCCCGTGATCTACGAGCAGTACTTC.

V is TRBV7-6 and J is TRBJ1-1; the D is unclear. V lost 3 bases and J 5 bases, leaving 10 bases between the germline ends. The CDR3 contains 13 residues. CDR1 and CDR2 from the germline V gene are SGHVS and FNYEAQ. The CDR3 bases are TGTGCCAGCAGCTTGAACCCAGGTACTGAAGCTTTCTTT. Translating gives CASSLNPGTEAFF. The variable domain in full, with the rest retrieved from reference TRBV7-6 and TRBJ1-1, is GAGVSQSPRYKVTKRGQDVALRCDPISGHVSLYWYRQALGQGPEFLTYFNYEAQQDKSGLPNDRFSAERPEGSISTLTIQRTEQRDSAMYRCASSLNPGTEAFFGQGTRLTVV.